These 16 T cell receptor beta chains share one sample of origin, sequenced in a study of blood T cell repertoires in COVID-19. Method: immunoSEQ multiplex PCR; TCRdb's copy keeps in-frame clones and lacks some. The sample has about 290,000 clones; roughly 86% are singletons. The sample was peripheral blood. These receptors were collected from a woman aged 30 to 39 with COVID-19, enrolled during active disease.

This chain uses TRBV4-1 with TRBJ2-1; 9 bases line up with TRBD1. CDR1 MGHRA and CDR2 YSYEKL come from the germline V gene. Germline trimming cut 3 bases from V and 2 bases from J; bases unmatched to any gene: 8. The CDR3 loop spans 17 amino acids. The CDR3 sequence: CASSQPPGQGPYNEQFF. In DNA form, the CDR3 reads TGCGCCAGCAGCCAGCCACCGGGACAGGGCCCCTACAATGAGCAGTTCTTC.

The chain recombines TRBV9 with TRBJ1-5; D is possibly TRBD1 (5 bases). Looked up from germline, CDR1 is SGDLS and CDR2 is YYNGEE. Trimming stripped 3 bases from V and 1 base from J, with 11 bases between. CDR3 length: 15 residues. The CDR3 protein is CASSAGGSSNQPQHF. CDR3 sequence (DNA): TGTGCCAGCAGCGCCGGGGGGTCGAGCAATCAGCCCCAGCATTTT.

The J gene is TRBJ1-2, the V gene TRBV2; 10 bases line up with TRBD1. V lost 6 bases, J lost 4 bases, and 11 bases stayed unmatched. This CDR3 is 16 amino acids long. Germline V CDR1 and CDR2: SNHLY, FYNNEI. CDR3 bases: TGTGCCAGCAGGGGGGGGACAGGGGTTATTAGCTATGGCTACACCTTC. Its translation is CASRGGTGVISYGYTF.

The rearrangement uses TRBV13 and TRBJ2-4, with 7 positions matching TRBD2. Losses at the gene ends were 5 bases for V and 0 bases for J; bases not matched to a gene: 7. Germline lookup yields CDR1 PRHDT and CDR2 FYEKMQ (reference sequence). CDR3 length equals 16 residues. The CDR3 sequence: CASSQRGEGAKNIQYF. CDR3 bases: TGTGCCAGCAGCCAACGGGGGGAAGGAGCCAAAAACATTCAGTACTTC.

The chain carries TRBV4-2 and TRBJ1-1, with TRBD1 matching over 10 bases. The germline CDR1 and CDR2 sequences are LGHNA and YNFKEQ. CDR3 length: 16 residues. The ends lost 4 bases at V and 5 bases at J; junction bases unmatched: 10. This chain's CDR3 is CASSRPGQGFGTEAFF. The CDR3 DNA is TGTGCCAGCAGCCGACCGGGACAGGGGTTCGGTACTGAAGCTTTCTTT.

V is TRBV7-9 and J is TRBJ2-3; TRBD1 matches at 9 bases. The CDR3 runs 18 residues. CDR1 SEHNR and CDR2 FQNEAQ come from the germline V gene (reference sequence). The ends lost 5 bases at V and 7 bases at J; junction bases unmatched: 19. The CDR3 sequence is CASSDISTGGLYAYTQYF. The CDR3 region has the DNA TGTGCCAGCAGCGACATATCAACAGGGGGCCTCTACGCATATACGCAGTATTTT.

Turning to this clone: Other DNA sequences in this sample translate to the same CDR3. The rearrangement links TRBV3-1 (or the pseudogene TRBV3-2) to TRBJ2-5; D perhaps matches TRBD1 (7 bases). The CDR3 is 14 amino acids. Germline CDR1 and CDR2: LGHDT and YNNKEL (reference sequence). Trimming stripped 6 bases from V and 4 bases from J, with 15 bases between. Here the CDR3 reads CASSHRGGGETQYF. CDR3 bases: TGTGCCAGCAGTCACAGGGGAGGAGGAGAGACCCAGTACTTC.

This rearrangement joins TRBV2 to TRBJ2-1; TRBD2 aligns across 7 bases. V gave up 6 bases and J gave up 1 base; unmatched junction bases: 12. The length of the CDR3 is 17 residues. Germline V gene sequence: CDR1 SNHLY, CDR2 FYNNEI. CDR3 DNA: TGTGCCAGCAGCGAGGTGGGCGGGGGAATTTCCTACAATGAGCAGTTCTTC. Protein product: CASSEVGGGISYNEQFF.

V and J are TRBV30 and TRBJ1-6; a weak D match, TRBD1 (6 bases). The CDR3 runs to 16 residues. Germline V gene data show CDR1 as GTSNPN and CDR2 as SVGIG (reference sequence). Trimming stripped 1 base from V and 7 bases from J, with 17 bases between. CDR3: CAWSGLGATGNSPLHF. CDR3 in DNA: TGTGCCTGGAGTGGTCTTGGGGCAACAGGGAATTCACCCCTCCACTTT.

This CDR3 reads CASSEQRSGGEQYF. CDR3 bases: TGTGCCAGCAGTGAACAGAGATCAGGGGGCGAGCAGTACTTC. The chain combines TRBV2 with TRBJ2-7, with 7 bases aligning to TRBD1. Trimming removed 2 bases from V and 6 bases from J; junction bases left unmatched: 7. This CDR3 has 14 amino acids. The germline V gene has CDR1 SNHLY and CDR2 FYNNEI.

This clone has only a few counts. The V gene is TRBV6-5, the J gene TRBJ1-6; possible D gene TRBD1, 6 bases. The CDR3 has 16 residues. Per the germline V gene, CDR1 is MNHEY and CDR2 is SVGAGI. Trimming took 1 base from V and 7 from J, leaving 14 bases between them. CDR3 sequence reads: CASSYYPRGTNSPLHF. CDR3 DNA: TGTGCCAGCAGTTACTACCCAAGGGGGACCAATTCACCCCTCCACTTT.

The chain couples TRBV30 to TRBJ2-2, with TRBD1 as a possible D gene (5 bases). The V gene's germline CDR1 is GTSNPN and CDR2 SVGIG (reference sequence). The length of the CDR3 is 13 residues. V shed 2 bases and J shed 5 bases, with 9 bases lying between them. CDR3 bases: TGTGCCTGGAGTCCAGGGTGGACCGGGGAGCTGTTTTTT. Translating it yields CAWSPGWTGELFF.

V is TRBV5-4 and J is TRBJ2-2; the D is unclear. CDR1 and CDR2 from the germline V gene are SGHNT and YYREEE (reference sequence). This CDR3 has 14 residues. The ends were cut back, 4 bases at V and 6 bases at J, with 13 bases in the middle. The CDR3 DNA sequence: TGTGCCAGCAGCCCACGAGCGTGGGCCGGGGAGCTGTTTTTT. Translated, it gives CASSPRAWAGELFF.

The chain links TRBV7-2 to TRBJ2-2, with D possibly matching TRBD1 (7 bases). V lost 5 bases and J 2 bases, leaving 15 bases between the germline ends. CDR1 SGHTA and CDR2 FQGNSA come from the germline V gene. The CDR3 runs 16 residues. The CDR3 protein is CASSPRQGLNTGELFF. The DNA of the CDR3 is TGTGCCAGCAGCCCCAGACAGGGACTTAACACCGGGGAGCTGTTTTTT.

This sequence joins TRBV5-6 and TRBJ2-2, with TRBD1 matching over 7 bases. The germline CDR1 and CDR2 sequences are SGHDT and YYEEEE. The V gene end was trimmed by 3 bases and the J gene end by 1 base; junction bases not matched to a gene: 3. CDR3 length: 15 amino acids. The CDR3: CASSSGTENTGELFF. The DNA for the CDR3 is TGTGCCAGCAGCTCCGGGACAGAGAACACCGGGGAGCTGTTTTTT.

This chain uses TRBV2 with TRBJ2-7, with no clear D. From germline, CDR1 is SNHLY and CDR2 FYNNEI. This CDR3 region has 15 residues. V was trimmed by 6 bases and J by 0 bases, leaving 15 bases between them. The CDR3 DNA follows: TGTGCCAGCAGCGGAGACGCCTGGAGCTCCTACGAGCAGTACTTC. This gives the protein CASSGDAWSSYEQYF.